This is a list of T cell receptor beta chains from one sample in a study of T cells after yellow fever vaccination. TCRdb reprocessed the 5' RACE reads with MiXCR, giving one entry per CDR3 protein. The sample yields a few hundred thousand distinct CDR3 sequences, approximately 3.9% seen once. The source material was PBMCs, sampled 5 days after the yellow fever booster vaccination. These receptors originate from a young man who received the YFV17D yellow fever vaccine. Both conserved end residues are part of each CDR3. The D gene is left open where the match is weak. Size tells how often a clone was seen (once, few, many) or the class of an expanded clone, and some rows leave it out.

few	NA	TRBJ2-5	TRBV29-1	CSVEEPGIWGGAAKKTQYF	TGCAGCGTTGAAGAGCCGGGAATATGGGGGGGGGCCGCGAAAAAGACCCAGTACTTC
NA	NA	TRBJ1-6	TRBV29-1	CSVAKEINSPLHF	TGCAGCGTTGCAAAGGAAATTAATTCACCCCTCCACTTT
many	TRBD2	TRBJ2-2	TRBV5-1	CASSLSLAGGTGELFF	TGCGCCAGCAGCTTGAGTCTAGCGGGGGGCACCGGGGAGCTGTTTTTT
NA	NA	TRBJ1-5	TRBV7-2	CASSLVLGPAQHF	TGTGCCAGCAGCTTAGTTCTCGGTCCGGCCCAGCATTTT
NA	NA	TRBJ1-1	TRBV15	CATSRLLDSEAFF	TGTGCCACCAGCAGACTCCTCGACAGTGAAGCTTTCTTT
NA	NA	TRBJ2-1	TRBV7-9	CASSLGRSTANEQFF	TGTGCCAGCAGCTTAGGCAGGTCGACGGCCAATGAGCAGTTCTTC
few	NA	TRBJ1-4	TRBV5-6	CASSLVLAGREKLFF	TGTGCCAGCAGCTTGGTGTTGGCAGGGCGTGAAAAACTGTTTTTT
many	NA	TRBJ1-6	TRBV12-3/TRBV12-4	CASRPTSGDNSPLHF	TGTGCCAGCAGACCCACGTCGGGGGATAATTCACCCCTCCACTTT
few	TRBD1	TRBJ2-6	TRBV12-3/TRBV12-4	CASSPRTGGANVLTF	TGTGCCAGCAGTCCCCGGACAGGAGGGGCCAACGTCCTGACTTTC
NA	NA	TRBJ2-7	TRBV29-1	CSVEGGGLAREQYF	TGCAGCGTTGAAGGGGGCGGGTTGGCCCGGGAGCAGTACTTC
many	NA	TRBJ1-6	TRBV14	CASSQGDSPLHF	TGTGCCAGCAGCCAGGGGGATTCACCCCTCCACTTT
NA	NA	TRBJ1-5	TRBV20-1	CSARAQGDQPQHF	TGCAGTGCTAGAGCACAGGGAGATCAGCCCCAGCATTTT
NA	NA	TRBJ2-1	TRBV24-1	CATSDPMDSHNEQFF	TGTGCCACCAGTGATCCCATGGACAGCCATAATGAGCAGTTCTTC
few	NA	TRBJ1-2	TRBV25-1	CASSEYPDSPRSGYTF	TGTGCCAGCAGTGAATACCCGGACAGCCCTAGGTCTGGCTACACCTTC